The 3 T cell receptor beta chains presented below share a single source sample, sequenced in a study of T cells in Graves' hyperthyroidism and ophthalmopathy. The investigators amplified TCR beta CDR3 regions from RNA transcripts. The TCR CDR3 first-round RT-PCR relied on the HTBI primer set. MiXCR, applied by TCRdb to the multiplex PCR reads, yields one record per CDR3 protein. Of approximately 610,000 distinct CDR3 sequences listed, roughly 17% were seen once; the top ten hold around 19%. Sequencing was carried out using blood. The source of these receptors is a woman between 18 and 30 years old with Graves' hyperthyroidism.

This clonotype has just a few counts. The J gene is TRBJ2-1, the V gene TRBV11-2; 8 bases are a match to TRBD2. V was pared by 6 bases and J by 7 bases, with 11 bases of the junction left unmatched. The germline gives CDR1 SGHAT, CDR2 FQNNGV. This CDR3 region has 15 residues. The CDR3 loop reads CASRVTSGSRNEQFF. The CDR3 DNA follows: TGTGCCAGCAGGGTTACTAGCGGCAGTCGTAATGAGCAGTTCTTC.

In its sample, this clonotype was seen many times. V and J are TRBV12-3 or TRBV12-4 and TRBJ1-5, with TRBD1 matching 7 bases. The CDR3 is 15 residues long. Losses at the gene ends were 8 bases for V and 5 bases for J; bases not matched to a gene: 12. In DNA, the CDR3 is TGTGCCAGCCGTTCCGCCGACAGGGACTATCAGCCCCAGCATTTT. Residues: CASRSADRDYQPQHF.

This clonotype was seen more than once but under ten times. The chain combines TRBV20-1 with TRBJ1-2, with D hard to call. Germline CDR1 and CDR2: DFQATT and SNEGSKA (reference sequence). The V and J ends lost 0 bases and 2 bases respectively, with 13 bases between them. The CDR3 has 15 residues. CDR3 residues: CSARDPPGPNYGYTF. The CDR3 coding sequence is TGCAGTGCTAGAGATCCCCCCGGTCCGAACTATGGCTACACCTTC.